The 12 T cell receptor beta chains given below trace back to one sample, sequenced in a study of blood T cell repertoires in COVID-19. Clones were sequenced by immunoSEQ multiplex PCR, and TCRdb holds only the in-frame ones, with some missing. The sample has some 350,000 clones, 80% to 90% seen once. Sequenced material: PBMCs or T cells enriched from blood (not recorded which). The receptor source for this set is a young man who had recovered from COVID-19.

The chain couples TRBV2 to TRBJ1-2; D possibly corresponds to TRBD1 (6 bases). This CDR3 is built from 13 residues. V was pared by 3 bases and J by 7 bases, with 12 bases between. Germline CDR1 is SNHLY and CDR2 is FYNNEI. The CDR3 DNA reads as TGTGCCAGCAGTGATATGGGGGCGGGTGGCTACACCTTC. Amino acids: CASSDMGAGGYTF.

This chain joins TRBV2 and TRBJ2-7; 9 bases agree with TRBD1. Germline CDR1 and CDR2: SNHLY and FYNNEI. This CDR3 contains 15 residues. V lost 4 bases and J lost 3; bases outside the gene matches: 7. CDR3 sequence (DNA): TGTGCCAGCAGTGCACTACAGGGGGCGCTCTACGAGCAGTACTTC. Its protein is CASSALQGALYEQYF.

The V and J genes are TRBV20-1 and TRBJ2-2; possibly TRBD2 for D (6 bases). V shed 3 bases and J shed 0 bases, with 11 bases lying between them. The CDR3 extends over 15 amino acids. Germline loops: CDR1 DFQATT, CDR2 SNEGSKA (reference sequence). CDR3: CSASWAGSNTGELFF. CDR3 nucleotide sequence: TGCAGTGCTAGTTGGGCGGGATCGAACACCGGGGAGCTGTTTTTT.

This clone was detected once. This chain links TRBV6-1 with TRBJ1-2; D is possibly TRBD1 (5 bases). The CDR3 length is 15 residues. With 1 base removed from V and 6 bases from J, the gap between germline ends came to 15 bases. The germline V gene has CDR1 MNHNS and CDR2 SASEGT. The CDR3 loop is CASSEVGYRNDGYTF. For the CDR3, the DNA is TGTGCCAGCAGTGAAGTCGGGTACAGGAACGATGGCTACACCTTC.

The CDR3, as DNA: TGCAGTGCTAGAGAGGCGGACGAGCAGTACTTC. Protein product: CSAREADEQYF. This rearrangement joins TRBV20-1 to TRBJ2-7; D not certain. The CDR3 runs 11 residues. The ends were cut back, 0 bases at V and 5 bases at J, with 5 bases in the middle. The germline V gene encodes CDR1 DFQATT and CDR2 SNEGSKA (reference sequence).

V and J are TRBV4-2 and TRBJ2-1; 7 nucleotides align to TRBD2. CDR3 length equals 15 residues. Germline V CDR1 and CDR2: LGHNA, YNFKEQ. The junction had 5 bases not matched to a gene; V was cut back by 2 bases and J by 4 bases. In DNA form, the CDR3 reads TGTGCCAGCAGCCAACCCGCAGCGGGATACAATGAGCAGTTCTTC. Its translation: CASSQPAAGYNEQFF.

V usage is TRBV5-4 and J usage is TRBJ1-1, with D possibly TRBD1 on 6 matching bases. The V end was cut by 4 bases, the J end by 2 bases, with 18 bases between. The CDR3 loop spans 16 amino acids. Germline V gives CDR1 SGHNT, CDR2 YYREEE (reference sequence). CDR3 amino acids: CASSDRGQFVNTEAFF. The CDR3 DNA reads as TGTGCCAGCAGCGACCGAGGACAGTTCGTTAACACTGAAGCTTTCTTT.

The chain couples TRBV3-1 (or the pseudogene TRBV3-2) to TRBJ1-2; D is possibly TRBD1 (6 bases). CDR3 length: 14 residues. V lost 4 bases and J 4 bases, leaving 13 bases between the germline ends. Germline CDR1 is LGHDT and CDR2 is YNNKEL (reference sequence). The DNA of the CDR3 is TGTGCCAGCAGCCGGTCACAGGGCTTCTATGGCTACACCTTC. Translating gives CASSRSQGFYGYTF.

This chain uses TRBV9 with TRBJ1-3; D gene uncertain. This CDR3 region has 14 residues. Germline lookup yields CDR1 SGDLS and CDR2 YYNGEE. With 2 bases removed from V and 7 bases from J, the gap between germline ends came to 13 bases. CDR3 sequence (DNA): TGTGCCAGCAGCGTTGGACTACCGGAGAACACCATATATTTT. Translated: CASSVGLPENTIYF.

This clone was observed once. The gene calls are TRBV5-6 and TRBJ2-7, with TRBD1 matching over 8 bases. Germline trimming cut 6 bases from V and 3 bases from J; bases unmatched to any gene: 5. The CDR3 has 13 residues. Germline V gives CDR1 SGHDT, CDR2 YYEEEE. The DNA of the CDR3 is TGTGCCAGCACAATCGACAGGGGCTACGAGCAGTACTTC. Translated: CASTIDRGYEQYF.

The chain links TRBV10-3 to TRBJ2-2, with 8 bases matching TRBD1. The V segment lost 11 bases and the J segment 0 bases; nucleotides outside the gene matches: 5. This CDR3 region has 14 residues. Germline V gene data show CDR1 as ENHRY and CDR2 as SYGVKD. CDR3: CACRQGPNTGELFF. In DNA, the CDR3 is TGTGCCTGCCGACAGGGGCCGAACACCGGGGAGCTGTTTTTT.

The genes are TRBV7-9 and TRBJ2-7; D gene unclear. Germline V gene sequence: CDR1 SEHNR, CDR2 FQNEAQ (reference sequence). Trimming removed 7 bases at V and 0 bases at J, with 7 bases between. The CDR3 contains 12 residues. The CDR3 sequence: CASTANSYEQYF. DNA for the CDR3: TGTGCCAGCACCGCGAACTCCTACGAGCAGTACTTC.